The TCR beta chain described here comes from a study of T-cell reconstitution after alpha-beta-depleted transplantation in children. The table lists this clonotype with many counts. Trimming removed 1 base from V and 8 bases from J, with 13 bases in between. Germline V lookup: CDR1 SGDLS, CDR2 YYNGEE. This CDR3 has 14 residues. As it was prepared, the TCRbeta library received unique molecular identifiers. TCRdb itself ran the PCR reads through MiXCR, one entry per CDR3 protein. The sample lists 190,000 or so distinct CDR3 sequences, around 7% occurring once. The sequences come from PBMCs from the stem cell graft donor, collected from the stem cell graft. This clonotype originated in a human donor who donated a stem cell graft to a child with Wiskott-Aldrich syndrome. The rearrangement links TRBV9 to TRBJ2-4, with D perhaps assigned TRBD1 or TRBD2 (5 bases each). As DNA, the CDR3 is TGTGCCAGCAGCGTAAGGGCAGGGAGCGACATTCAGTACTTC. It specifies CASSVRAGSDIQYF. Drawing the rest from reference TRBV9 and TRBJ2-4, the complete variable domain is DSGVTQTPKHLITATGQRVTLRCSPRSGDLSVYWYQQSLDQGLQFLIQYYNGEERAKGNILERFSAQQFPDLHSELNLSSLELGDSALYFCASSVRAGSDIQYFGAGTRLSVL.